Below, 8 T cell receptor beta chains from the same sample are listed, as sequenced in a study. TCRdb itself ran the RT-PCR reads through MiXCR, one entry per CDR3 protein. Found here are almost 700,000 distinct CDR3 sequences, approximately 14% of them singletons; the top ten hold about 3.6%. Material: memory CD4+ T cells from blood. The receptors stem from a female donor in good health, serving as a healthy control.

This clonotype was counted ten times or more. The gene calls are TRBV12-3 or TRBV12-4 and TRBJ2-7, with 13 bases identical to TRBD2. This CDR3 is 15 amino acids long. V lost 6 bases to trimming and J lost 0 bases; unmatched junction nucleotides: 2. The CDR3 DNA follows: TGTGCCAGCAGGCGGACTAGCGGGGGCTCCTACGAGCAGTACTTC. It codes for CASRRTSGGSYEQYF.

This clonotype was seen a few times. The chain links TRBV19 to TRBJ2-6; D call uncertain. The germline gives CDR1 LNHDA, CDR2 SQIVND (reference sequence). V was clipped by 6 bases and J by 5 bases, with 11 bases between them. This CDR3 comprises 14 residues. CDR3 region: CASRQDPWANVLTF. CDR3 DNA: TGTGCCAGTAGGCAGGATCCCTGGGCCAACGTCCTGACTTTC.

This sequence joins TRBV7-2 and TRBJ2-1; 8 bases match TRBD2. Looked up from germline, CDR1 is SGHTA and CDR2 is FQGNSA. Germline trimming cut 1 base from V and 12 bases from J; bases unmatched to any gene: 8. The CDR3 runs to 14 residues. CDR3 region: CASSLGWTSQGQFF. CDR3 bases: TGTGCCAGCAGCTTAGGTTGGACTAGCCAGGGGCAGTTCTTC.

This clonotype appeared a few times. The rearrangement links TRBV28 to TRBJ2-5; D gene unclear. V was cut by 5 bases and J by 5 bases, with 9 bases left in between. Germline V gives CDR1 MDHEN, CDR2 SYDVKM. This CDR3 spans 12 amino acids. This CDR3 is CASSTLLETQYF. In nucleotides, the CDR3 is TGTGCCAGCAGTACCCTGTTGGAGACCCAGTACTTC.

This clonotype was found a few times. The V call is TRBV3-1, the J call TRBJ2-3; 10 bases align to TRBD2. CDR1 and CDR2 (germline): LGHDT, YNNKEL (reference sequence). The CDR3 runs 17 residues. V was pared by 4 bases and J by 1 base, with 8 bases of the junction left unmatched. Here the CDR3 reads CASSLSSGSLGTDTQYF. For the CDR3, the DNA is TGTGCCAGCAGCCTATCTAGCGGGAGCTTGGGCACAGATACGCAGTATTTT.

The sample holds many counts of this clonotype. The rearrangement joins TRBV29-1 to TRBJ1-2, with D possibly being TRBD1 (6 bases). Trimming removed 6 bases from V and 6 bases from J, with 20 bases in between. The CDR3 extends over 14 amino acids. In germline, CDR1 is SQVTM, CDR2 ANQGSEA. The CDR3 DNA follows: TGCAGCGTACCCGGGACAAGTCCTTGGGATGGCTACACCTTC. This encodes CSVPGTSPWDGYTF.

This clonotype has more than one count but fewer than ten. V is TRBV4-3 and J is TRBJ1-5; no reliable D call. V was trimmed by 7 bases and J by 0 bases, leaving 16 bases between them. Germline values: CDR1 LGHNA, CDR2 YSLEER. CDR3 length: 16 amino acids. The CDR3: CASTAMRCSSNQPQHF. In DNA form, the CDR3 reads TGCGCCAGCACCGCTATGAGGTGCAGTAGCAATCAGCCCCAGCATTTT.

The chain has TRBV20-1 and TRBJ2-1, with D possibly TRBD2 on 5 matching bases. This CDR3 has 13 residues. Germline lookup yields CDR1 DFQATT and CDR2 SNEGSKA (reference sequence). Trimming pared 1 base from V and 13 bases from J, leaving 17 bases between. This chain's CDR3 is CSARATTSLGQFF. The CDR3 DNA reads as TGCAGTGCTAGAGCAACTACTAGTTTGGGCCAGTTCTTC.